A selection of T cell receptor beta chains follows, all from one sample in a study of T cells after posttransplantation cyclophosphamide. The table came from immunoSEQ multiplex PCR; TCRdb's copy has only in-frame clones and leaves some out. Here the sample spans roughly 11,000 clones, around 81% being singletons. The sample consisted of PBMCs, taken 367 days after allogeneic stem cell transplant with calcineurin inhibitor and methotrexate. The origin of the receptors is a male patient aged 25 to 39 who received an allogeneic stem cell transplant from an unrelated donor, was CMV-positive, and had acute GVHD only. Some T cells may be transferred from the graft donor. Both conserved end residues are part of each CDR3. D genes are given only for firm matches. Some rows mark clone size as missing; the rest say once, few, many or name a class of expanded clone.

TRBJ1-1 . TRBV5-6 few CASSLVHGETEAFF TGTGCCAGCAGCTTGGTTCATGGGGAGACTGAAGCTTTCTTT
TRBJ2-5 . TRBV9 . CASSLYGQQETQYF TGTGCCAGCAGCCTCTACGGACAGCAAGAGACCCAGTACTTC
TRBJ1-1 TRBD1 TRBV27 . CASSPRTGMNTEAFF TGTGCCAGCAGTCCCCGGACAGGAATGAACACTGAAGCTTTCTTT
TRBJ1-1 . TRBV11-3 . CASSLEGRRDTEAFF TGTGCCAGCAGCTTAGAGGGGCGAAGGGACACTGAAGCTTTCTTT
TRBJ1-2 . TRBV27 . CASSFKSLGDRRGYTF TGTGCCAGCAGTTTCAAAAGTTTAGGGGATCGTCGGGGCTACACCTTC
TRBJ1-1 TRBD1 TRBV2 few CASSTRRTGGKLEAFF TGTGCCAGCAGTACCCGACGTACAGGGGGCAAGCTTGAAGCTTTCTTT
TRBJ1-3 . TRBV16 . CASSQDRLLSRSGNTIYF TGTGCCAGCAGCCAGGACAGATTACTTTCCCGCTCTGGAAACACCATATATTTT
TRBJ2-7 TRBD1 TRBV7-2 . CASSSRGQGWYEQYF TGTGCCAGCAGCTCGCGGGGACAGGGGTGGTACGAGCAGTACTTC
TRBJ1-1 TRBD1 TRBV11-2 . CASSLGQYSEAFF TGTGCCAGCAGCTTGGGACAGTACTCTGAAGCTTTCTTT
TRBJ1-1 . TRBV4-1 few CASSHSGRGDTEAFF TGCGCCAGCAGCCACTCCGGGAGGGGGGACACTGAAGCTTTCTTT
TRBJ2-3 . TRBV7-9 . CASSLADRVTDTQYF TGTGCCAGCAGCCTAGCCGATCGGGTGACAGATACGCAGTATTTT
TRBJ1-2 . TRBV28 . CASSSLGAGNYGYTF TGTGCCAGTTCCTCCTTGGGGGCAGGGAACTATGGCTACACCTTC
TRBJ1-1 . TRBV6-6 . CASSYSSIWTEAFF TGTGCCAGCAGTTACTCGAGTATATGGACTGAAGCTTTCTTT
TRBJ2-3 TRBD1 TRBV27 . CASSLIPTGETDTQYF TGTGCCAGCAGTTTAATCCCGACAGGGGAGACAGATACGCAGTATTTT
TRBJ1-6 TRBD1 TRBV15 . CATSRAGGLGSPLHF TGTGCCACCAGCAGAGCAGGGGGCTTGGGTTCACCCCTCCACTTT
TRBJ2-1 TRBD1 TRBV7-7 . CASSPDRGLSEQFF TGTGCTAGCAGTCCGGACAGGGGATTGAGTGAGCAGTTCTTC